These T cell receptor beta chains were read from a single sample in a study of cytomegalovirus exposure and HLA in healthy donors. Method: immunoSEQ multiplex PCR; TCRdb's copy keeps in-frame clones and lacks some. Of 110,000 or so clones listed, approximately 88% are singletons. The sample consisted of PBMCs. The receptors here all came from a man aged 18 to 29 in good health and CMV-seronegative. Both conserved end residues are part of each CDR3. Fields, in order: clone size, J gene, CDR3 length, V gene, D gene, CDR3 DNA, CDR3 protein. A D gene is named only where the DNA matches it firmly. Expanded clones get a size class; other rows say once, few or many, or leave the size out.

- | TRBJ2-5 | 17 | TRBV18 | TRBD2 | TGTGCCAGCTCACCTGCCTTTGGCGGGGGGGCTGGAGAGACCCAGTACTTC | CASSPAFGGGAGETQYF
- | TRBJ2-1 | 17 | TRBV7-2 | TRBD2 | TGTGCCAGCAGTAGATCTAGCGGGAGTTACTCCTACAATGAGCAGTTCTTC | CASSRSSGSYSYNEQFF
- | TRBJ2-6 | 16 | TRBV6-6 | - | TGTGCCAGCAATTACCCCAGGCAGTCTGGGGCCAACGTCCTGACTTTC | CASNYPRQSGANVLTF
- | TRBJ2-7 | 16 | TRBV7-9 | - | TGTGCCAGCAGCCTTCGGATTGGAGGGACCTCCTACGAGCAGTACTTC | CASSLRIGGTSYEQYF
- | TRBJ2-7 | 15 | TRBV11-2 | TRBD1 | TGTGCCAGCATCAAAAAGAGGGACAGTCGGGCCGAGCAGTACTTC | CASIKKRDSRAEQYF
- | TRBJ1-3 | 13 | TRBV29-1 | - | TGCAGCGCCAGAGGTTCCTCTGGAAACACCATATATTTT | CSARGSSGNTIYF
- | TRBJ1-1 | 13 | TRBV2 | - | TGTGCCAGCAGTCTCCAGGGTTATACTGAAGCTTTCTTT | CASSLQGYTEAFF
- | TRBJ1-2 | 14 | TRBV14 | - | TGTGCCAGCAGCCAAGACCAGGGCCCCTATGGCTACACCTTC | CASSQDQGPYGYTF
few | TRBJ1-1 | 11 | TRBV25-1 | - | TGTGCCAGCAGCCCGGGACAAGAAGCTTTCTTT | CASSPGQEAFF
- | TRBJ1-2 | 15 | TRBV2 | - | TGTGCCAGCAGCACTACGACCGGGACTCCCTATGGCTACACCTTC | CASSTTTGTPYGYTF
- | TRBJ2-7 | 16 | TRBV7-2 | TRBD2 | TGTGCCAGCAGGTCTAGCGGGGGGGCCTCCTCCTACGAGCAGTACTTC | CASRSSGGASSYEQYF